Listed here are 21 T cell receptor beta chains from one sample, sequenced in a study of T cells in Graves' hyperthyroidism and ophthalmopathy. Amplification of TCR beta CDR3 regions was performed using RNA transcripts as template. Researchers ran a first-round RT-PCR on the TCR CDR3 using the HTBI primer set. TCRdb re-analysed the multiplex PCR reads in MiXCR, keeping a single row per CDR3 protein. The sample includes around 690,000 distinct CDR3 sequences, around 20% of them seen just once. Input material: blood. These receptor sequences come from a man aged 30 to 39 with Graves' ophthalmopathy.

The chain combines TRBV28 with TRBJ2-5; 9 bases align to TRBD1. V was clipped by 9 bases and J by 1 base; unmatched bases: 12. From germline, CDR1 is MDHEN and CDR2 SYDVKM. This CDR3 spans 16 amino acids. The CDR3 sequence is CASSTGGRQPQETQYF. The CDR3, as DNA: TGTGCCAGTTCAACAGGGGGCAGGCAGCCCCAAGAGACCCAGTACTTC.

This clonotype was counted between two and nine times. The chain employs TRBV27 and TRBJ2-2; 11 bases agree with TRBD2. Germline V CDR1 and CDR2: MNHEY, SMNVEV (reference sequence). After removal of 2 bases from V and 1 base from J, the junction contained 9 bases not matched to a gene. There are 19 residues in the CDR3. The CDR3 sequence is CASSLPTSGELGNTGELFF. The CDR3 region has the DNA TGTGCCAGCAGTTTACCGACTAGCGGGGAGCTGGGGAACACCGGGGAGCTGTTTTTT.

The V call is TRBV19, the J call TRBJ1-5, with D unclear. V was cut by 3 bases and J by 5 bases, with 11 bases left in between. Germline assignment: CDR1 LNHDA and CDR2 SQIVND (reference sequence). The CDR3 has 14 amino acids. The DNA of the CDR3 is TGTGCCAGTAGTATGTTTCAGACCTATCAGCCCCAGCATTTT. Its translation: CASSMFQTYQPQHF.

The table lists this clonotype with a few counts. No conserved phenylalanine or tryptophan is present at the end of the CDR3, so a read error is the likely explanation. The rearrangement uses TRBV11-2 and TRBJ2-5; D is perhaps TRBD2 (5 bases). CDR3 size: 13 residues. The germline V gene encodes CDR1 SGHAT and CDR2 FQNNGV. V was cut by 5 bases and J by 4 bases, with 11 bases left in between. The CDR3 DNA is TGTGCCAGCAGCCCGGGCGGGCCAGAGACCCAGTACCTC. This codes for CASSPGGPETQYL.

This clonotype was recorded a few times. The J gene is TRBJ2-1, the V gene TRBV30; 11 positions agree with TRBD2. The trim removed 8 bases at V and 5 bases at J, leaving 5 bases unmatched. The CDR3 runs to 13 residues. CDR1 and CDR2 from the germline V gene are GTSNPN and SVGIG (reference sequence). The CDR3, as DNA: TGTGCCCAACTAGCGGGAGTTAACAATGAGCAGTTCTTC. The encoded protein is CAQLAGVNNEQFF.

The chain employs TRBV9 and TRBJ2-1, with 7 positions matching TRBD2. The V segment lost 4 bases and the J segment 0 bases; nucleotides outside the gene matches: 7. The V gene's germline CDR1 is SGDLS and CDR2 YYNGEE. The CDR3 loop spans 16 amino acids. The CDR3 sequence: CASSPPGGSSYNEQFF. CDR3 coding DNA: TGTGCCAGCAGCCCCCCAGGCGGGAGCTCCTACAATGAGCAGTTCTTC.

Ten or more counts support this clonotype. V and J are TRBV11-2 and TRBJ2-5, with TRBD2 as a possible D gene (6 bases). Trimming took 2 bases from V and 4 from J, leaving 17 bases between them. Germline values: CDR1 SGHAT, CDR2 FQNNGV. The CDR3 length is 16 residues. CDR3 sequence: CASSLSIGGRSETQYF. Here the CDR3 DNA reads TGTGCCAGCAGCTTATCAATCGGAGGGAGGTCAGAGACCCAGTACTTC.

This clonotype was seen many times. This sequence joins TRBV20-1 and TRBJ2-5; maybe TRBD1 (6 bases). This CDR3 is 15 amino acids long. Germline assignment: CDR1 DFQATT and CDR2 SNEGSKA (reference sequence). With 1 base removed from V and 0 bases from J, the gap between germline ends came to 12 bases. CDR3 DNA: TGCAGTGCTAGAGCCCCGACAGGCTACCAAGAGACCCAGTACTTC. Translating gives CSARAPTGYQETQYF.

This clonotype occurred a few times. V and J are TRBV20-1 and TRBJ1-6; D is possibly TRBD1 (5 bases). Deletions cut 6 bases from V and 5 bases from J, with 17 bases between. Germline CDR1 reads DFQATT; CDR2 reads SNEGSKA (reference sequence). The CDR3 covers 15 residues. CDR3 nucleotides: TGCAGTGCCAAGAGCGGGACGGACCATAATTCACCCCTCCACTTT. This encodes CSAKSGTDHNSPLHF.

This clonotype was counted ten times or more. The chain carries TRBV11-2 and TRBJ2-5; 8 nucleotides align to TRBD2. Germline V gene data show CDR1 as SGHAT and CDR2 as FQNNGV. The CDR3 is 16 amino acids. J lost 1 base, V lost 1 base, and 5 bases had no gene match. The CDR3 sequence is CASSLAGAGAQETQYF. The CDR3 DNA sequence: TGTGCCAGCAGCTTAGCGGGAGCGGGAGCCCAAGAGACCCAGTACTTC. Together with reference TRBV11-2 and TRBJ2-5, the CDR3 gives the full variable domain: EAGVAQSPRYKIIEKRQSVAFWCNPISGHATLYWYQQILGQGPKLLIQFQNNGVVDDSQLPKDRFSAERLKGVDSTLKIQPAKLEDSAVYLCASSLAGAGAQETQYFGPGTRLLVL.

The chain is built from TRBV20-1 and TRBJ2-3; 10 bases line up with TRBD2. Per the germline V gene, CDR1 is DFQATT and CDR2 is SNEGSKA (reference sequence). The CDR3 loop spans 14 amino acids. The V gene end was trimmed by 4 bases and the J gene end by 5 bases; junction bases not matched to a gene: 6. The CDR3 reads CSANLAGVGDTQYF. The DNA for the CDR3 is TGCAGTGCTAACCTAGCGGGAGTGGGAGATACGCAGTATTTT.

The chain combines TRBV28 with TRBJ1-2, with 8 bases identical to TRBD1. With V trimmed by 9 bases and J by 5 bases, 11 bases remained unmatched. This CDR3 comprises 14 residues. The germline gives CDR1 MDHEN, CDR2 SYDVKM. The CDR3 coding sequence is TGTGCCAGTTACCCCGTGGGACAGGCGTATGGCTACACCTTC. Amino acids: CASYPVGQAYGYTF.

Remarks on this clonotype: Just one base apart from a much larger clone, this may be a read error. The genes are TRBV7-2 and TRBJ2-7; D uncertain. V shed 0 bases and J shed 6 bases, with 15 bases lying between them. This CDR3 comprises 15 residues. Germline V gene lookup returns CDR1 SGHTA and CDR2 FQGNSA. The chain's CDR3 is CASSLALETGGEQYF. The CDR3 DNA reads TGTGCCAGCAGCTTAGCGCTAGAGACTGGCGGCGAGCAGTACTTC.

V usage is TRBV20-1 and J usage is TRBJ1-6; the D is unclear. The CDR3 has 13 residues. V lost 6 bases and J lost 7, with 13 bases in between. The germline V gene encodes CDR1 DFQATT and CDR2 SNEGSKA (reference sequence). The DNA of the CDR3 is TGCAGTGCCCCCGAGGGCACCAATTCACCCCTCCACTTT. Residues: CSAPEGTNSPLHF.

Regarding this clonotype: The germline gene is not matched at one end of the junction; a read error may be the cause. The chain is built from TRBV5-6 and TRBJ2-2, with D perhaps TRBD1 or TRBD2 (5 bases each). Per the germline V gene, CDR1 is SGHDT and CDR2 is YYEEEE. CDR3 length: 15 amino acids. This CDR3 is CASSRRDINTGELSF. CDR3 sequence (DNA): TGTGCCAGCAGCCGCAGGGATATAAACACCGGGGAGCTGTCTTTT.

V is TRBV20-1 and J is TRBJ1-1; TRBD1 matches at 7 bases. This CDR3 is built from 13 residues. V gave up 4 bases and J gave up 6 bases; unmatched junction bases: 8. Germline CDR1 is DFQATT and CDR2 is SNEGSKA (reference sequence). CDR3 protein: CSAKGALSAEAFF. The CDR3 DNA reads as TGCAGTGCTAAGGGGGCCCTTAGCGCTGAAGCTTTCTTT.

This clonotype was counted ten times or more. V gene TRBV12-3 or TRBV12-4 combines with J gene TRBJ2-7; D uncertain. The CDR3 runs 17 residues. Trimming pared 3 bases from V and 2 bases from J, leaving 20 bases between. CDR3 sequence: CASSFDPLRLPPYEQYF. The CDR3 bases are TGTGCCAGCAGTTTCGACCCCTTACGGTTACCACCCTACGAGCAGTACTTC.

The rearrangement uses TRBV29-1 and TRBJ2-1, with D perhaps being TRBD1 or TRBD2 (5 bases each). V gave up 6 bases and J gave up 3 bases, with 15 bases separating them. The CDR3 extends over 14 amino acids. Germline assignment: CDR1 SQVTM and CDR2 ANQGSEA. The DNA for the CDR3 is TGCAGCGTCTATGGGACCGAGTACTACAATGAGCAGTTCTTC. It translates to CSVYGTEYYNEQFF.

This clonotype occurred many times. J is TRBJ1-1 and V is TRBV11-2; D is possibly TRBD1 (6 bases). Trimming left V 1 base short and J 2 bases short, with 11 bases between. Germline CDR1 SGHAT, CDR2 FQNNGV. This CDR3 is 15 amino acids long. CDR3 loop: CASSLVRGFNTEAFF. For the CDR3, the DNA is TGTGCCAGCAGCTTAGTCAGGGGTTTCAACACTGAAGCTTTCTTT.

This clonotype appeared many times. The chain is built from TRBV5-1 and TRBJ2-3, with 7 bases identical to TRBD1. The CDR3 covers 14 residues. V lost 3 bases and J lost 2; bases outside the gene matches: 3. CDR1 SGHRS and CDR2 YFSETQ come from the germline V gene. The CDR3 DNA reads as TGCGCCAGCAGCTCCGGGACAGTCACAGATACGCAGTATTTT. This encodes CASSSGTVTDTQYF.

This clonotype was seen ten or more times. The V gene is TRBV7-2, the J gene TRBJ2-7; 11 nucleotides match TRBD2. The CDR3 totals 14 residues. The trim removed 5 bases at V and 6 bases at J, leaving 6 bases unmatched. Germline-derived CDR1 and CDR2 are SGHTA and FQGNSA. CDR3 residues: CASSTALAGAEQYF. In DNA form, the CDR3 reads TGTGCCAGCAGCACCGCACTAGCGGGAGCCGAGCAGTACTTC.